This T cell receptor beta chain appears in the sequencing data of a study of T cell responses to AZD1222 COVID-19 vaccine. Study results and caveats: Females outnumbered males among donors, who were mostly white British; clonal diversity was possibly underestimated.

The data were produced by immunoSEQ multiplex PCR, yet TCRdb's version contains in-frame clones alone and is incomplete. The sample includes about 100,000 clones, 88% of them seen just once. A remark on this clone: No antigen is known for it.

The sequencing here drew on peripheral blood, taken on day 0 of AZD1222 vaccination. The receptor comes from an adult in good health.

The CDR3 sequence: CASSSQLRGGTDTQYF. CDR3 DNA sequence: TGTGCCAGTAGTAGCCAGCTGCGGGGGGGGACAGATACGCAGTATTTT. The chain carries TRBV19 and TRBJ2-3; 9 bases are a match to TRBD2. Trimming at V came to 4 bases and at J to 3 bases, leaving 8 bases not matched to a gene. Germline-derived CDR1 and CDR2 are LNHDA and SQIVND (reference sequence). The CDR3 spans 16 residues. The full variable domain, completed using reference TRBV19 and TRBJ2-3, is DGGITQSPKYLFRKEGQNVTLSCEQNLNHDAMYWYRQDPGQGLRLIYYSQIVNDFQKGDIAEGYSVSREKKESFPLTVTSAQKNPTAFYLCASSSQLRGGTDTQYFGPGTRLTVL.